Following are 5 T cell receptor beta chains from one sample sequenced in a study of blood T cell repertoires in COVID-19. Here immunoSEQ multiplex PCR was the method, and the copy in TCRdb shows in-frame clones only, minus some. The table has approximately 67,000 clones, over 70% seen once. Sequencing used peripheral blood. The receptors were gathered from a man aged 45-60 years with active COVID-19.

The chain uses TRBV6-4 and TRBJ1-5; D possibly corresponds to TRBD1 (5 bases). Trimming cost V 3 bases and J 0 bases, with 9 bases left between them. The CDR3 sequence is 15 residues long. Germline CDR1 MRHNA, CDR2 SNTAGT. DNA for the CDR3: TGTGCCAGCAGTGAGTCGGACAATAGCAATCAGCCCCAGCATTTT. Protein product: CASSESDNSNQPQHF.

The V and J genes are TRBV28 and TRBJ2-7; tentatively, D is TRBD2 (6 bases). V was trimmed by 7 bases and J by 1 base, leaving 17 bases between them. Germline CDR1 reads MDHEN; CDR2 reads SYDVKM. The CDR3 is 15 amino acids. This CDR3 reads CASNLGGGGSYEQYF. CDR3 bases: TGTGCCAGCAACCTCGGTGGAGGAGGGTCCTACGAGCAGTACTTC. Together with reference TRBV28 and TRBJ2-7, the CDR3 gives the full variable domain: DVKVTQSSRYLVKRTGEKVFLECVQDMDHENMFWYRQDPGLGLRLIYFSYDVKMKEKGDIPEGYSVSREKKERFSLILESASTNQTSMYLCASNLGGGGSYEQYFGPGTRLTVT.

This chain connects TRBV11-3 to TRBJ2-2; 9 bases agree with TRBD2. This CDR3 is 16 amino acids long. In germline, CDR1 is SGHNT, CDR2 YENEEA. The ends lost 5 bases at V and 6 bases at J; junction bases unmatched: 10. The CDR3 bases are TGTGCCAGCAGCCACGTAGGACTAGCGATATCCGGGGAGCTGTTTTTT. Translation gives CASSHVGLAISGELFF.

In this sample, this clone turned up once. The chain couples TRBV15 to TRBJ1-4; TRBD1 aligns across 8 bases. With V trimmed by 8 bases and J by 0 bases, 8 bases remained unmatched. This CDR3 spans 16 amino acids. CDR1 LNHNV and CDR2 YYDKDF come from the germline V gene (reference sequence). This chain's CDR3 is CATHDRGGPTNEKLFF. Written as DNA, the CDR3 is TGTGCCACCCACGACAGGGGCGGACCAACTAATGAAAAACTGTTTTTT.

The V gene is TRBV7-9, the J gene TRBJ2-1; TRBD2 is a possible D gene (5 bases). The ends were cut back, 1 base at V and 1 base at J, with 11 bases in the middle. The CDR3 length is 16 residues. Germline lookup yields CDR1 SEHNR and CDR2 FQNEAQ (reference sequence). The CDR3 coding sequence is TGTGCCAGCAGCTTAGGCCGGGGAATTTCCTACAATGAGCAGTTCTTC. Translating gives CASSLGRGISYNEQFF.